Listed below are T cell receptor beta chains from one sample, sequenced in a study of shared clonotypes between healthy human individuals. The method was immunoSEQ multiplex PCR; TCRdb's version includes in-frame clones alone and lacks a portion of them. The sample records roughly 510,000 clones, over 60% being singletons. The sequencing sample was made of PBMCs. Every receptor here comes from a woman between 35 and 50 years old in good health. Some clones in this sample may be carry-over from other donors' samples. Both conserved end residues are part of each CDR3.

TRBV30	CAWSVGVAGVVDTQYF
TRBV5-4	CASSPNRGLVEQYF
TRBV4-1	CASSPNRAGDTYEQYF
TRBV25-1	CASSEPRGPGEKLFF
TRBV29-1	CSARWGGSTDTQYF
TRBV11-1	CASSYDTKDTQYF
TRBV28	CASSGTGAWDYGYTF
TRBV9	CASSPGGQEQFF
TRBV7-9	CASSLTRDRRYSGANVLTF
TRBV30	CAWSVHLGAGELFF
TRBV2	CASLAVSYEQYF
TRBV2	CASSVDSQGYNEQFF
TRBV5-4	CASSSLAGWETQYF
TRBV10-3	CAISDGSNYGYTF
TRBV9	CASSVGIGTSGGTDTQYF
TRBV2	CASSRQGVEDTQYF
TRBV5-4	CASSLWVGTEAFF
TRBV6-5	CASSYSQGANYGYTF
TRBV18	CASSPRSAGAYGYTF
TRBV2	CASSDGRYQETQYF
TRBV6-5	CASSPDPYEQYF
TRBV28	CASTHREREWTDTQYF
TRBV28	CASSYSPNTEAFF
TRBV27	CASSSGTGSPLGGYTF
TRBV30	CAWSPAVLNEQFF
TRBV5-4	CASSLGAGQETQYF
TRBV10-2	CASSESAGLAGAGEQYF
TRBV5-5	CASSYTGESNQPQHF
TRBV7-2	CASSLAGGPPSSYNEQFF
TRBV30	CAWSVMGASGEKLFF
TRBV5-1	CASSLGSGDTYEQYF
TRBV5-1	CASSLEGVNTEAFF
TRBV7-7	CASSLSGYQETQYF
TRBV30	CAWRTGRTGNTIYF
TRBV5-1	CASSLGRVLDRDTEAFF
TRBV15	CATSFGGRGYEQYF
TRBV30	CAWAKGQGIRSGNTIYF
TRBV7-3	CASSLSSGTGELFF
TRBV11-3	CASSLRGAGTGELFF
TRBV15	CATSRLGQGADLSRTEAFF
TRBV27	CASSFSTRDRGAGNTIYF
TRBV9	CASSEGAGEVYEQFF
TRBV5-1	CASSLMPGGQETQYF
TRBV11-3	CASSLGRLNTEAFF
TRBV4-2	CASSQGTGATGELFF
TRBV4-1	CASSQGPSANTGELFF
TRBV19	CASTRGLAGYNEQFF
TRBV5-5	CASRVGQAGANVLTF
TRBV25-1	CASSAPGQGSTGELFF
TRBV7-6	CASSLLITGGNTEAFF
TRBV19	CASSGNTGELFF
TRBV7-8	CASSLAGTGGSDTQYF
TRBV19	CASSIRVRGGTDTQYF
TRBV5-1	CASSLVSSRFTDTQYF
TRBV5-6	CASSLLQGDGYTF